A selection of T cell receptor beta chains follows, all from one sample in a study of T-cell memory formation after mild COVID-19. TCRdb passed the 5' RACE reads through MiXCR, listing each CDR3 protein once. This sample carries over 350,000 distinct CDR3 sequences, 20% to 30% of them seen once, and the ten largest clones take 8.5% to 10%. Material: PBMCs or a T cell subset sorted from them (not recorded which). These TCRs come from an adult woman who had mild COVID-19 (a few samples of this study predate the infection). Cell type and time point are not known. Both conserved end residues are part of each CDR3. D genes are given only for firm matches. For some rows the clone size is stated as once, few or many, or as a class when expanded; others skip it.

d_gene	abundance	v_gene	j_gene	CDR3aa	CDR3nt
NA	few	TRBV4-3	TRBJ2-3	CASSQDNARADTQYF	TGCGCCAGCAGCCAAGATAACGCCCGTGCAGATACGCAGTATTTT
NA	few	TRBV7-3	TRBJ2-5	CASSLTADETQYF	TGTGCCAGCAGCTTAACGGCGGATGAGACCCAGTACTTC
NA	NA	TRBV20-1	TRBJ2-5	CSASTRARQETQYF	TGCAGTGCTAGCACGAGGGCTAGACAAGAGACCCAGTACTTC
NA	NA	TRBV5-1	TRBJ2-3	CASSLEFVDTQYF	TGCGCCAGCAGCTTGGAATTCGTAGATACGCAGTATTTT
NA	few	TRBV7-2	TRBJ1-5	CASSLSAGFYQPQHF	TGTGCCAGCAGCTTATCGGCAGGGTTTTATCAGCCCCAGCATTTT
NA	NA	TRBV2	TRBJ2-3	CASSEDVISTDTQYF	TGTGCCAGCAGTGAAGATGTGATTAGCACAGATACGCAGTATTTT
TRBD2	few	TRBV7-9	TRBJ2-7	CASTGLAPYEQYF	TGTGCCAGCACGGGACTAGCGCCCTACGAGCAGTACTTC
NA	NA	TRBV14	TRBJ2-4	CASSQVGNTFPYF	TGTGCCAGCAGCCAAGTGGGGAACACGTTTCCGTACTTC
NA	few	TRBV11-2	TRBJ1-4	CASSPGSMEKLFF	TGTGCCAGCAGCCCAGGGTCAATGGAAAAACTGTTTTTT
TRBD1	NA	TRBV9	TRBJ1-2	CASSTGTGAGYTF	TGTGCCAGCAGCACCGGGACAGGGGCTGGCTACACCTTC
TRBD1	once	TRBV7-9	TRBJ1-5	CASSRTGEGQPQHF	TGTGCCAGCAGCCGTACAGGGGAGGGCCAGCCCCAGCATTTT
TRBD1	NA	TRBV4-3	TRBJ2-3	CASSQSFTGDTDTQYF	TGCGCCAGCAGCCAAAGTTTTACAGGGGATACAGATACGCAGTATTTT
TRBD1	many	TRBV5-1	TRBJ2-2	CASSWGTENTGELFF	TGCGCCAGCAGCTGGGGGACAGAGAACACCGGGGAGCTGTTTTTT
NA	NA	TRBV7-9	TRBJ2-7	CASEELGTTPYEQYF	TGTGCCAGCGAAGAACTCGGGACAACTCCTTACGAGCAGTACTTC
NA	NA	TRBV12-3/TRBV12-4	TRBJ2-3	CASSLQGTLRTDTQYF	TGTGCCAGCAGCCTCCAAGGGACACTCCGCACAGATACGCAGTATTTT
NA	few	TRBV10-3	TRBJ2-5	CAISGGLQETQYF	TGTGCCATCAGTGGAGGTCTTCAAGAGACCCAGTACTTC
NA	few	TRBV20-1	TRBJ2-6	CSASIWESSGANVLTF	TGCAGTGCTAGTATTTGGGAGTCGTCGGGGGCCAACGTCCTGACTTTC
NA	few	TRBV20-1	TRBJ1-3	CSASWGNTIYF	TGCAGTGCTAGCTGGGGAAACACCATATATTTT
NA	NA	TRBV4-3	TRBJ2-3	CASSPKDGDTQYF	TGCGCCAGCAGCCCCAAGGACGGAGATACGCAGTATTTT
NA	few	TRBV12-3/TRBV12-4	TRBJ1-4	CASSFAGANEKLFF	TGTGCCAGCAGTTTCGCCGGAGCTAATGAAAAACTGTTTTTT
TRBD1	few	TRBV20-1	TRBJ1-5	CSARELRGSNQPQHF	TGCAGTGCTAGAGAGCTCAGGGGGAGCAATCAGCCCCAGCATTTT
NA	NA	TRBV20-1	TRBJ1-1	CSATPREITEAFF	TGCAGTGCTACCCCTCGGGAGATCACTGAAGCTTTCTTT
NA	NA	TRBV5-5	TRBJ1-1	CASSLTFGRMNTEAFF	TGTGCCAGCAGCCTAACGTTCGGAAGAATGAACACTGAAGCTTTCTTT
NA	NA	TRBV7-2	TRBJ2-5	CASSLEIQETQYF	TGTGCCAGCAGCTTAGAGATACAAGAGACCCAGTACTTC
NA	NA	TRBV25-1	TRBJ2-3	CASSDPRHRDAQYF	TGTGCCAGCAGTGACCCCCGACACAGGGATGCGCAGTATTTT